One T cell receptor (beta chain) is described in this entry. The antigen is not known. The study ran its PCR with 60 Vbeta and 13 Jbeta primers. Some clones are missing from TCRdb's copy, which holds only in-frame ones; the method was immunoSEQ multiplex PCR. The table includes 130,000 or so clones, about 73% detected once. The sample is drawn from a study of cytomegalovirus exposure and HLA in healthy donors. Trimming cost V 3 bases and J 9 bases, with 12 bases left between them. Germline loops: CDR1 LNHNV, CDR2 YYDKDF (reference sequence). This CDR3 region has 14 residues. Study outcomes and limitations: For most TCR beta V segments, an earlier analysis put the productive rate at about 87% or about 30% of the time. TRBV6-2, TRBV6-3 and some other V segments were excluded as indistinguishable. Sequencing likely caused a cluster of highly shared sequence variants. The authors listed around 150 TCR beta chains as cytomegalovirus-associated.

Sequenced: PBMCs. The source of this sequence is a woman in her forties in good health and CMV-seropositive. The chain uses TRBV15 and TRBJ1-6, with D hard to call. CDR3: CATSSTVEGSPLHF. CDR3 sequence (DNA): TGTGCCACCAGCAGTACAGTTGAGGGTTCACCCCTCCACTTT.